Presented here are 14 T cell receptor beta chains from one specimen sequenced in a study of OX40 agonist ivuxolimab in advanced cancers. Sequencing used immunoSEQ multiplex PCR; TCRdb keeps in-frame clones, though not all of them. The table records more than 60,000 clones, more than 90% of them present only once. Specimen: CD4+ or CD8+ T cells sorted from blood, collected in a trial of the OX40 agonist ivuxolimab. The receptors here all came from an adult with an advanced solid tumor such as melanoma, head and neck, liver or kidney cancer.

The chain uses TRBV10-2 and TRBJ2-7; 9 bases match TRBD1. CDR3 length: 13 amino acids. V shed 7 bases, J shed 4 bases, and the junction held 5 bases outside the gene matches. CDR1 is WSHSY, CDR2 SAAADI, per germline. CDR3 loop: CASTGQGAYEQYF. The CDR3 nucleotides are TGCGCCAGCACGGGACAGGGTGCTTACGAGCAGTACTTC.

V usage is TRBV21-1 and J usage is TRBJ2-7; the table's D gene call, TRBD2, was not cross checked with the DNA. TRBV21-1 represents a pseudogene. This CDR3 is 14 amino acids long. CDR3 nucleotide sequence: TGTGCCAGCAAAAACGACGGAGTTACCGACGAGCAGTACTTC. Translated: CASKNDGVTDEQYF.

The chain recombines TRBV5-4 with TRBJ2-1, with a tentative D call TRBD2 (6 bases). With 0 bases removed from V and 2 bases from J, the gap between germline ends came to 9 bases. The CDR3 has 15 residues. CDR1 is SGHNT and CDR2 is YYREEE in the germline V gene (reference sequence). CDR3 sequence: CASSLVAGPYNEQFF. The DNA for the CDR3 is TGTGCCAGCAGCTTGGTTGCGGGGCCCTACAATGAGCAGTTCTTC.

The chain links TRBV5-5 to TRBJ2-7, with TRBD1 as a possible D gene (5 bases). The CDR3 contains 14 residues. Germline V gives CDR1 SGHKS, CDR2 YYEKEE (reference sequence). V shed 5 bases and J shed 3 bases, with 15 bases lying between them. The CDR3 coding sequence is TGTGCCAGCAGACTAAATGCAGGGCTCTACGAGCAGTACTTC. It encodes CASRLNAGLYEQYF.

V gene TRBV4-1 combines with J gene TRBJ2-5; the D gene could be TRBD1 or TRBD2 (6 bases each). The CDR3 runs to 16 residues. The V end was cut by 4 bases, the J end by 5 bases, with 20 bases between. Germline CDR1 and CDR2: MGHRA and YSYEKL. The CDR3 is CASSLLFSGGGETQYF. CDR3 DNA: TGCGCCAGCAGCCTCCTGTTTAGCGGAGGGGGGGAGACCCAGTACTTC.

The chain employs TRBV5-1 and TRBJ2-1; 11 nucleotides agree with TRBD2. Trimming at V came to 2 bases and at J to 8 bases, leaving 15 bases not matched to a gene. The CDR3 is 18 residues long. Germline V gene lookup returns CDR1 SGHRS and CDR2 YFSETQ. CDR3 amino acids: CASSLGATSGSFNHEQFF. CDR3 nucleotide sequence: TGCGCCAGCAGCTTAGGCGCTACTAGCGGGAGCTTTAACCATGAGCAGTTCTTC.

V is TRBV6-4 and J is TRBJ2-1; 14 nucleotides align to TRBD2. This CDR3 has 19 amino acids. J lost 0 bases, V lost 6 bases, and 10 bases had no gene match. Germline CDR1 and CDR2: MRHNA and SNTAGT. The CDR3 loop is CASSGTSGRGPSSYNEQFF. The DNA for the CDR3 is TGTGCCAGCAGCGGGACTAGCGGGAGAGGCCCTAGCTCCTACAATGAGCAGTTCTTC.

In nucleotides, the CDR3 is TGTGCCAGCAGTGAAGGGGGCAGAAAAGAGACCCAGTACTTC. This gives the protein CASSEGGRKETQYF. The chain carries TRBV2 and TRBJ2-5, with D maybe TRBD1 (5 bases). Germline V gives CDR1 SNHLY, CDR2 FYNNEI. The CDR3 has 14 residues. The V end lost 1 base, the J end lost 3 bases, and 9 bases lay between the germline ends. Full variable domain (rest looked up from reference TRBV2 and TRBJ2-5): EPEVTQTPSHQVTQMGQEVILRCVPISNHLYFYWYRQILGQKVEFLVSFYNNEISEKSEIFDDQFSVERPDGSNFTLKIRSTKLEDSAMYFCASSEGGRKETQYFGPGTRLLVL.

This clone was observed a few times. The chain uses TRBV28 and TRBJ2-2; TRBD1 matches at 8 bases. CDR3 length: 18 amino acids. The V and J ends lost 6 bases and 1 base, in that order; junction bases with no gene match: 13. The germline gives CDR1 MDHEN, CDR2 SYDVKM. The CDR3: CASSDWGKGTGNTGELFF. CDR3 in DNA: TGTGCCAGCAGCGATTGGGGGAAAGGGACAGGGAACACCGGGGAGCTGTTTTTT. Using reference TRBV28 and TRBJ2-2 for the parts outside the CDR3, the full variable domain is DVKVTQSSRYLVKRTGEKVFLECVQDMDHENMFWYRQDPGLGLRLIYFSYDVKMKEKGDIPEGYSVSREKKERFSLILESASTNQTSMYLCASSDWGKGTGNTGELFFGEGSRLTVL.

V gene TRBV6-5 combines with J gene TRBJ2-7; TRBD2 matches 7 bases. The junction had 9 bases not matched to a gene; V was cut back by 8 bases and J by 5 bases. CDR3 length: 13 residues. Germline V gene sequence: CDR1 MNHEY, CDR2 SVGAGI. CDR3 protein: CASRVRGEHEQYF. CDR3 nucleotides: TGTGCCAGCCGTGTTCGGGGGGAACACGAGCAGTACTTC.

This clone was observed a single time. The rearrangement links TRBV18 to TRBJ2-7; D possibly matches TRBD1 or TRBD2 (6 bases each). Germline V gene data show CDR1 as KGHSH and CDR2 as LQKENI. The CDR3 extends over 21 amino acids. Trimming took off 1 base at V and 0 bases at J, with 28 bases between the two ends. CDR3 sequence: CASSPLGGTFSRGLSSYEQYF. The CDR3 region has the DNA TGTGCCAGCTCACCACTTGGCGGGACATTCTCCCGGGGCCTAAGCTCCTACGAGCAGTACTTC.

The CDR3 bases are TGTGCCAGCAGCTCCGACAGGGCTCGGCGCGGCTACACCTTC. Its translation: CASSSDRARRGYTF. The rearrangement uses TRBV7-2 and TRBJ1-2; 7 bases map to TRBD1. The CDR3 totals 14 residues. V lost 4 bases and J lost 8; bases outside the gene matches: 10. Germline V gene lookup returns CDR1 SGHTA and CDR2 FQGNSA. The variable domain in full, with the rest retrieved from reference TRBV7-2 and TRBJ1-2, is GAGVSQSPSNKVTEKGKDVELRCDPISGHTALYWYRQSLGQGLEFLIYFQGNSAPDKSGLPSDRFSAERTGGSVSTLTIQRTQQEDSAVYLCASSSDRARRGYTFGSGTRLTVV.

This chain links TRBV28 with TRBJ1-4; D call uncertain. The V gene lost 2 bases and the J gene lost 1 base, with 11 bases spanning the gap. Looked up from germline, CDR1 is MDHEN and CDR2 is SYDVKM. The CDR3 runs to 16 residues. Here the CDR3 DNA reads TGTGCCAGCAGTTTACCATTATCCCAAACTAATGAAAAACTGTTTTTT. Protein product: CASSLPLSQTNEKLFF.

The V call is TRBV28, the J call TRBJ2-2; 7 bases map to TRBD1. Germline CDR1 and CDR2: MDHEN and SYDVKM. The CDR3 spans 14 residues. V shed 6 bases, J shed 6 bases, and the junction held 7 bases outside the gene matches. This chain's CDR3 is CASSKQGRAGELFF. The DNA for the CDR3 is TGTGCCAGCAGCAAACAGGGGAGAGCCGGGGAGCTGTTTTTT.